A selection of T cell receptor beta chains follows, all from one sample in a study of blood T cells in healthy people across ages. TCRdb independently ran MiXCR on the 5' RACE reads; one entry per CDR3 protein. The sample has about 1.6 million distinct CDR3 sequences, about 32% seen once. Sequenced sample: blood. These TCRs come from a woman younger than 45 in good health. CDR3s include the opening cysteine and the closing phenylalanine or tryptophan.

cdr3_length,v_call,cdr3_aa
14,TRBV9,CASSTQTEQETQYF
16,TRBV4-1,CASSQEDRATSYEQYF
15,TRBV27,CASTRRGTGTDTQYF
14,TRBV29-1,CSVVGGRGLAEAFF
13,TRBV29-1,CSVRGTYPPEQYF
15,TRBV21-1,CARRQGTGGPYEQYF
15,TRBV4-1,CASSREDRGDEKLFF
15,TRBV7-2,CASSLVPAPYNEQFF
10,TRBV29-1,CSVELPEAFF
16,TRBV25-1,CASSDEGIGQSYEQYF
18,TRBV9,CASSTLAHPYSGANVLTF
15,TRBV27,CASSGGQGAGNEQFF
14,TRBV4-1,CASSQSAENTEAFF
17,TRBV10-1,CASSASDERGGTDTQYF
15,TRBV20-1,CSARERGRSQETQYF
15,TRBV7-9,CASSSGTSGRHTQYF
13,TRBV6-2/TRBV6-3,CASAGGVPYEQYF
16,TRBV13,CASSSTGGQDPFTLHF
16,TRBV5-1,CASSVGPGTESYEQYF
14,TRBV20-1,CSAREGEAYTEAFF
18,TRBV27,CASSRHLGLAGDTDTQYF
13,TRBV7-8,CASSLEVSHEQFF
15,TRBV14,CACSPLGGAAYEQYF
15,TRBV5-6,CASSLGTRGYNEQFF